This TCR beta chain emerged from a study of T cells in localized non-small cell lung cancer (dated by TCRdb to 2019 to 2021). Regarding the research as a whole: The study analyzed T cell repertoires of 200 to 250 early-stage NSCLC patients, comparing tumors and uninvolved tumor-adjacent lungs. The cohort comprised roughly 230 treatment-naïve NSCLC patients with resected, localized lung tumors. The mean age of the NSCLC patients was less than 70 years, with approximately 130 men and 95 to 110 women.

TCR beta CDR3 regions were sequenced from DNA using the immunoSEQ Assay. Per the source publication's procedure: To compute T cell density, TCR beta template counts were normalized to usable DNA, which was estimated by amplifying housekeeping genes. Richness was estimated with the preseqR package, extrapolating to 400,000 templates for PBMC samples and 120,000 templates for tissue samples. Clonality was calculated as one minus Pielou's evenness. Tissue-enriched TCRs were identified through differential abundance testing performed on productive amino-acid clonotypes, with a minimum total count of 5 and an alpha of 0.1. The Jaccard Index and the Morisita Overlap Index were used to measure repertoire overlap between compartments. TCR beta CDR3s were clustered by GLIPH together with public tetramer-defined viral CDR3s, and at least three viral sequences plus V-gene enrichment were required for viral motifs. The source is immuneACCESS, and TCRdb retained only in-frame sequences with V and J called. Part of the clones is not carried over; for the studies checked, unresolved V genes explain less than half of this, and the remainder is unexplained. The DNA gave D and trimming, while V, J and clone size come from that table. In this sample the table shows some 33,000 clones, about four fifths of which occur a single time. The ten most abundant clones make up 15% to 20% of the sample.

At diagnosis, tumor, uninvolved tumor-adjacent lung and peripheral blood were collected and then preserved as a mix of FFPE and fresh-frozen material. Blood samples were analyzed as peripheral blood mononuclear cells for TCR repertoire profiling. Points on this clone: Its target antigen remains unknown. Within one base of it there is no much larger clone, and no base qualities were kept.

Measured from the cysteine to the phenylalanine, the CDR3 is 15 residues long. Only the CDR3 DNA stays, 45 bases, in frame from base 1. In the germline V gene, CDR1 corresponds to SGDLS and CDR2 to YYNGEE. The junction carries 11 bases between V and J, which are trimmed by 0 bases and 2 bases respectively. Broader findings and caveats from the paper: Of the top 100 tumor clones, a median of 57 were detected in paired uninvolved adjacent lung; roughly 26 were also among that lung's top 100. Because the study design was exploratory, TCR variables were selected using unadjusted p-values without false-discovery rate correction. Higher T cell density in blood was associated with longer overall survival, whereas higher clonality in adjacent lung was associated with shorter survival. The highest T cell clonality was observed in uninvolved tumor-adjacent lung, where clonality exceeded that of tumor, suggesting that antigenic responses were more focused in uninvolved tumor-adjacent lung. Because multi-region tumor sequencing was not performed, intratumor heterogeneity could not be ruled out.

Sequencing used peripheral blood, obtained before any cancer treatment. The V gene is TRBV9 and the J gene is TRBJ2-5; the D gene assignment is perhaps TRBD1 or TRBD2, with each matching 5 bases. The clonotype originates from a male donor at least 60 years old with stage III squamous cell lung carcinoma. The CDR3 is CASSVGDRNQETQYF. The bases are TGTGCCAGCAGCGTAGGGGACCGAAATCAAGAGACCCAGTACTTC.